These T cell receptor beta chains were read from a single sample in a study of blood T cells in healthy people across ages. TCRdb fed the 5' RACE reads into MiXCR, producing one record per CDR3 protein. The sample comprises 1.4 million or so distinct CDR3 sequences, 35% to 45% of which are singletons, and under 5% rests with the top ten. Sequences were obtained from blood. The receptors originated from a woman younger than 30 in good health. Each CDR3 is given with its conserved first and last residue. Each record gives: D gene, clone size, J gene, V gene, CDR3 protein, CDR3 DNA. D genes are given only for firm matches. The size entry is marked missing in some rows and otherwise reads once, few, many or a size class.

D: .
size: few
J: TRBJ2-7
V: TRBV6-5
CDR3: CASSYQANNEQYF
DNA: TGTGCCAGCAGTTACCAGGCGAACAATGAGCAGTACTTC

D: .
size: .
J: TRBJ2-3
V: TRBV18
CDR3: CASSPPIRRDTQYF
DNA: TGTGCCAGCTCACCACCGATTAGGCGAGATACGCAGTATTTT

D: TRBD1
size: .
J: TRBJ1-2
V: TRBV20-1
CDR3: CSASIQGAPLYGYTF
DNA: TGCAGTGCTAGTATACAGGGGGCGCCGCTTTATGGCTACACCTTC

D: .
size: few
J: TRBJ2-3
V: TRBV6-2/TRBV6-3
CDR3: CASSPRPDTQYF
DNA: TGTGCCAGCAGTCCTAGACCCGATACGCAGTATTTT

D: TRBD2
size: .
J: TRBJ2-4
V: TRBV7-2
CDR3: CASSLGTSGGANIQYF
DNA: TGTGCCAGCAGCTTAGGGACTAGCGGGGGGGCAAACATTCAGTACTTC

D: TRBD2
size: .
J: TRBJ2-1
V: TRBV4-3
CDR3: CASSQGGTSVNEQFF
DNA: TGCGCCAGCAGCCAAGGGGGGACTAGCGTAAATGAGCAGTTCTTC

D: .
size: .
J: TRBJ2-5
V: TRBV5-1
CDR3: CASSGKTGPCETQYF
DNA: TGCGCCAGCAGCGGGAAGACAGGCCCTTGTGAGACCCAGTACTTC

D: TRBD2
size: .
J: TRBJ2-7
V: TRBV7-2
CDR3: CASSFLAGSLNYEQYF
DNA: TGTGCCAGCAGCTTTCTAGCGGGCAGCCTCAACTACGAGCAGTACTTC

D: TRBD1
size: few
J: TRBJ1-3
V: TRBV7-2
CDR3: CASSPTSGTGGRNTIYF
DNA: TGTGCCAGCAGCCCTACATCCGGGACAGGGGGCAGAAACACCATATATTTT

D: TRBD1
size: .
J: TRBJ1-2
V: TRBV9
CDR3: CASSAGTGARYGYTF
DNA: TGTGCCAGCAGCGCCGGGACAGGGGCCCGATATGGCTACACCTTC

D: TRBD1
size: .
J: TRBJ2-2
V: TRBV4-3
CDR3: CASSWGQVKTGELFF
DNA: TGCGCCAGCAGCTGGGGACAGGTCAAAACCGGGGAGCTGTTTTTT

D: TRBD2
size: few
J: TRBJ2-7
V: TRBV7-2
CDR3: CASSPLAGVGEQYF
DNA: TGTGCCAGCAGCCCACTAGCGGGAGTGGGGGAGCAGTACTTC

D: .
size: .
J: TRBJ2-5
V: TRBV24-1
CDR3: CATSDFGGPSSETQYF
DNA: TGTGCCACCAGTGATTTCGGAGGGCCCTCGTCAGAGACCCAGTACTTC

D: .
size: few
J: TRBJ2-3
V: TRBV3-1
CDR3: CASSQVAVLGTDTQYF
DNA: TGTGCCAGCAGCCAAGTAGCTGTCCTCGGCACAGATACGCAGTATTTT

D: .
size: few
J: TRBJ1-6
V: TRBV4-1
CDR3: CASSQDSLISSPLHF
DNA: TGCGCCAGCAGCCAAGACAGTCTAATATCTTCACCCCTCCACTTT

D: .
size: few
J: TRBJ2-7
V: TRBV11-2
CDR3: CASNGAVSYEQYF
DNA: TGTGCCAGCAACGGAGCGGTCTCCTACGAGCAGTACTTC

D: .
size: many
J: TRBJ2-5
V: TRBV12-3/TRBV12-4
CDR3: CASSLLVTKTQYF
DNA: TGTGCCAGCAGTTTGTTAGTAACCAAGACCCAGTACTTC

D: .
size: .
J: TRBJ1-5
V: TRBV20-1
CDR3: CSACASNQPQHF
DNA: TGCAGTGCTTGCGCCAGCAATCAGCCCCAGCATTTT

D: TRBD2
size: .
J: TRBJ2-3
V: TRBV20-1
CDR3: CSAVGGGATDTQYF
DNA: TGCAGTGCCGTGGGGGGAGGGGCCACAGATACGCAGTATTTT

D: TRBD1
size: .
J: TRBJ2-5
V: TRBV25-1
CDR3: CASSERTGIQETQYF
DNA: TGTGCCAGCAGTGAAAGGACAGGGATCCAAGAGACCCAGTACTTC

D: .
size: .
J: TRBJ2-7
V: TRBV5-1
CDR3: CASSSQAISYEQYF
DNA: TGCGCCAGCAGCTCACAGGCAATCTCCTACGAGCAGTACTTC

D: TRBD2
size: few
J: TRBJ2-7
V: TRBV12-3/TRBV12-4
CDR3: CASSLPLASSGNNEQYF
DNA: TGTGCCAGCAGTTTGCCGTTGGCGTCTAGCGGGAACAATGAGCAGTACTTC

D: .
size: few
J: TRBJ1-4
V: TRBV7-9
CDR3: CASSLGETAGKLFF
DNA: TGTGCCAGCAGCTTAGGCGAGACAGCGGGAAAACTGTTTTTT

D: .
size: few
J: TRBJ2-4
V: TRBV7-2
CDR3: CASSNLGSRNIQYF
DNA: TGTGCCAGCAGCAACCTAGGGTCTAGAAACATTCAGTACTTC